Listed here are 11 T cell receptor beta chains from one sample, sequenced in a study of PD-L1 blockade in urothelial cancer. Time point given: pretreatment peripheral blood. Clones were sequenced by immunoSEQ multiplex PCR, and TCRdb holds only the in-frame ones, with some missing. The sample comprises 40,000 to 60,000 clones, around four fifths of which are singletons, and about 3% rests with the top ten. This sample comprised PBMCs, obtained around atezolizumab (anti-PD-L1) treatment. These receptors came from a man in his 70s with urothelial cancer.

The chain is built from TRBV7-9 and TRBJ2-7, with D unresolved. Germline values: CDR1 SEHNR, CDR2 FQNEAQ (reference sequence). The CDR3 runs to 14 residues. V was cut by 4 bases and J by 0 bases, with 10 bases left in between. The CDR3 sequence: CASSSRQSSYEQYF. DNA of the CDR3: TGTGCCAGCAGCTCCCGACAAAGCTCCTACGAGCAGTACTTC.

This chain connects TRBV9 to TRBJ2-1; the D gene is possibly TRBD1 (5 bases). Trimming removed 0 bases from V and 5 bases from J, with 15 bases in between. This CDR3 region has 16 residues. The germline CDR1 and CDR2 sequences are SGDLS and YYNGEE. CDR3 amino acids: CASSVGSGNVDNEQFF. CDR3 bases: TGTGCCAGCAGCGTAGGTTCAGGGAACGTGGACAATGAGCAGTTCTTC.

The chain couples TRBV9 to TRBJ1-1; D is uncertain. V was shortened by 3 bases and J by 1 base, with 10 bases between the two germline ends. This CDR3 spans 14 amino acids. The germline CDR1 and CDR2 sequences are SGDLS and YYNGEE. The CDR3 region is CASSATQKNTEAFF. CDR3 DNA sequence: TGTGCCAGCAGCGCAACACAGAAGAACACTGAAGCTTTCTTT.

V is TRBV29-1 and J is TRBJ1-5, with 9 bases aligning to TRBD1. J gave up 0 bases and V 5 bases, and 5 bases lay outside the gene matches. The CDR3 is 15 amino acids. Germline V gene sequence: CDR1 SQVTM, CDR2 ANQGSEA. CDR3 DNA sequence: TGCAGCGTTCAAACAGGGGGCACTAGCAATCAGCCCCAGCATTTT. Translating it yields CSVQTGGTSNQPQHF.

The CDR3, as DNA: TGTGCCAGCAGCTCGTTACAGGGGGCGGGTTGGACCACTGAAGCTTTCTTT. This codes for CASSSLQGAGWTTEAFF. The chain couples TRBV7-2 to TRBJ1-1; 9 bases fit TRBD1. This CDR3 has 17 amino acids. Losses at the gene ends were 4 bases for V and 4 bases for J; bases not matched to a gene: 13. The V gene's germline CDR1 is SGHTA and CDR2 FQGNSA.

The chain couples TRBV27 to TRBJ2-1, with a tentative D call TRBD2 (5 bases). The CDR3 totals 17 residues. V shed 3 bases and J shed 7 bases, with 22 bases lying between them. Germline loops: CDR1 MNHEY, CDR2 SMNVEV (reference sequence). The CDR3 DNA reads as TGTGCCAGCAGTTTGCGCCAGCGGCCAGTCAACTCGAATGAGCAGTTCTTC. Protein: CASSLRQRPVNSNEQFF.

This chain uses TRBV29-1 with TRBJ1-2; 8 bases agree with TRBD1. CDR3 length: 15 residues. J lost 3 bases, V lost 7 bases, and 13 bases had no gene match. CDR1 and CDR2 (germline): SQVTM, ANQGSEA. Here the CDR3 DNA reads TGCAGCGCCAGTACTACAGGGGGTATGGACTATGGCTACACCTTC. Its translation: CSASTTGGMDYGYTF. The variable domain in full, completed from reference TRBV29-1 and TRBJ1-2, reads SAVISQKPSRDICQRGTSLTIQCQVDSQVTMMFWYRQQPGQSLTLIATANQGSEATYESGFVIDKFPISRPNLTFSTLTVSNMSPEDSSIYLCSASTTGGMDYGYTFGSGTRLTVV.

The CDR3 protein is CASNSPGQGRDGYTF. Here the CDR3 DNA reads TGTGCCAGCAACTCTCCGGGACAGGGGAGAGATGGCTACACCTTC. The chain couples TRBV25-1 to TRBJ1-2; 10 bases match TRBD1. The CDR3 has 15 amino acids. Germline values: CDR1 MGHDK, CDR2 SYGVNS. Unmatched junction bases numbered 11, after V lost 7 bases and J lost 6 bases.

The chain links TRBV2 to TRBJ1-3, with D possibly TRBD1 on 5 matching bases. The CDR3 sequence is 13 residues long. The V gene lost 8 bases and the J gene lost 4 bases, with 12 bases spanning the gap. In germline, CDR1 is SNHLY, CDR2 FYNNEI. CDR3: CASQDRGGNTIYF. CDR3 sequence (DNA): TGTGCCAGCCAGGACCGGGGGGGAAACACCATATATTTT.

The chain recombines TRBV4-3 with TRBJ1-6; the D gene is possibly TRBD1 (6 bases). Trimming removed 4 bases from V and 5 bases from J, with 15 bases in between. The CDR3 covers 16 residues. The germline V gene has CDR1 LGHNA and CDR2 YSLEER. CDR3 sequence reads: CASSLRLWDNNSPLHF. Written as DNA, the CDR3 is TGCGCCAGCAGCCTTCGTTTGTGGGACAATAATTCACCCCTCCACTTT.

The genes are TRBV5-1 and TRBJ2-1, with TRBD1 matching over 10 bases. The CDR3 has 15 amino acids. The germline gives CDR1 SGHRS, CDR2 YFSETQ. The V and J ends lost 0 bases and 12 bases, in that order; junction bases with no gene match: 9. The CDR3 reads CASSLAPGQGSVQFF. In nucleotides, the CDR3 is TGCGCCAGCAGCTTGGCCCCGGGACAGGGGAGCGTGCAGTTCTTC.